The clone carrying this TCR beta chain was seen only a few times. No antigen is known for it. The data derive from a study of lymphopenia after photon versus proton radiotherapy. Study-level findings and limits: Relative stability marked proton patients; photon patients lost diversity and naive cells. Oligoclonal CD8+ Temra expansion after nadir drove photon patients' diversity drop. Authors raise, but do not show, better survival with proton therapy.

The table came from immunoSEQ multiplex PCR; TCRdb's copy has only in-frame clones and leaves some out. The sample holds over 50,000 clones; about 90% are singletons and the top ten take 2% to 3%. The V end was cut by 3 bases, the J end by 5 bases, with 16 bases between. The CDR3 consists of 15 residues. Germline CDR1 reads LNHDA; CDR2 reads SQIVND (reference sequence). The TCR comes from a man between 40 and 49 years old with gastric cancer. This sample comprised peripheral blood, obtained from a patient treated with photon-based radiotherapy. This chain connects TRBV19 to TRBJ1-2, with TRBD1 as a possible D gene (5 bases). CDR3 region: CASSMAGGTNYGYTF. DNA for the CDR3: TGTGCCAGTAGTATGGCCGGTGGGACCAATTATGGCTACACCTTC.